These 3 T cell receptor beta chains came from one sample sequenced in a study of blood T cell repertoires in COVID-19. Clones were sequenced by immunoSEQ multiplex PCR, and TCRdb holds only the in-frame ones, with some missing. The sample holds 100,000 or so clones, 80% to 95% seen once. The specimen was peripheral blood. The receptors stem from a human donor with active COVID-19. The donor label of this sample is uncertain.

The chain links TRBV19 to TRBJ2-7, with 7 bases lining up with TRBD1. Germline CDR1 LNHDA, CDR2 SQIVND (reference sequence). V lost 5 bases and J lost 5; bases outside the gene matches: 9. The CDR3 sequence is 14 residues long. CDR3 protein: CASSPSHRGNEQYF. In DNA, the CDR3 is TGTGCCAGTAGTCCAAGCCACAGGGGTAACGAGCAGTACTTC.

The gene calls are TRBV3-1 (or the pseudogene TRBV3-2) and TRBJ2-3, with TRBD2 identical over 7 bases. V lost 6 bases to trimming and J lost 7 bases; unmatched junction nucleotides: 13. There are 15 residues in the CDR3. CDR1 is LGHDT, CDR2 YNNKEL, per germline (reference sequence). The CDR3 is CASSLERGMENTQYF. CDR3 nucleotides: TGTGCCAGCAGTCTCGAGCGGGGAATGGAAAATACGCAGTATTTT.

Here the CDR3 DNA reads TGTGCCAGCAGTGACCCCGTAGATGGGCCCTACGAGCAGTACTTC. Residues: CASSDPVDGPYEQYF. The V call is TRBV2, the J call TRBJ2-7; D is uncertain. Germline V CDR1 and CDR2: SNHLY, FYNNEI. V lost 3 bases to trimming and J lost 2 bases, with 14 bases between them. The CDR3 consists of 15 residues.